What follows is one TCR beta chain and its context. This clonotype was counted a few times. The clone's antigen remains unknown. No base quality information exists; no much larger clone differs at one position. This sample was sequenced with an Illumina HiSeq 2500. Quantitative 5'-RACE with molecular barcodes was used to prepare TCR beta libraries. As for how the authors treated the data: To identify disease-linked TCR variants, a new computational method was used, one built on a probabilistic model of VDJ rearrangement. The public reads were run again by TCRdb, first through fastp at Q25 and then through MiXCR, and only productive beta chains were kept. Every CDR3 protein is listed once, alongside the most common genes and DNA of its rows. Clone size and V and J calls follow TCRdb, not the original study. The sample has 100,000 to 150,000 distinct CDR3 sequences on record, 15% to 20% of them singletons. Jointly, the top ten make up 30% to 35% of the sample.

The CDR3 numbers 15 residues from cysteine through phenylalanine. The read is trimmed to its CDR3 DNA, 45 bases read in frame from base 1. V and J are trimmed by 6 bases and 1 base, and the gene matches miss 3 bases of the junction. The germline V gene supplies CDR1 MDHEN and CDR2 SYDVKM. The sample comes from a study of CD8 T cells in ankylosing spondylitis (dated 2017 in TCRdb). Regarding the research as a whole: T cell receptor beta repertoires were profiled in healthy donors and ankylosing spondylitis patients so that disease-linked TCR variants could be found. The full study cohort comprised some 27 ankylosing spondylitis patients and over a hundred healthy donors. Peripheral blood was sampled, and synovial fluid was additionally collected from ankylosing spondylitis patients. The paper's findings and limits, for the study overall: Blood from ankylosing spondylitis patients appeared to be characterized by a TCR beta motif made up of several highly homologous amino acid variants. Significant enrichment of the disease-linked clones was reported in matched synovial fluid samples from ankylosing spondylitis patients. Some motif variants were previously reported in synovial fluid and blood of reactive arthritis patients, suggesting common disease-initiation mechanisms. A CD8+ phenotype was shown by the disease-linked clones, which were found at relatively low frequencies in peripheral blood.

This clonotype was obtained from a male donor with ankylosing spondylitis. The receptor chain draws on TRBV28 and TRBJ1-5; TRBD1 lines up with 10 middle nucleotides. Sample: blood, either unsorted or a sorted T cell fraction (not recorded which). The DNA sequence reads TGTGCCAGCAGACCGGACAGGGGGAGCAATCAGCCCCAGCATTTT. Translated, this gives CASRPDRGSNQPQHF.